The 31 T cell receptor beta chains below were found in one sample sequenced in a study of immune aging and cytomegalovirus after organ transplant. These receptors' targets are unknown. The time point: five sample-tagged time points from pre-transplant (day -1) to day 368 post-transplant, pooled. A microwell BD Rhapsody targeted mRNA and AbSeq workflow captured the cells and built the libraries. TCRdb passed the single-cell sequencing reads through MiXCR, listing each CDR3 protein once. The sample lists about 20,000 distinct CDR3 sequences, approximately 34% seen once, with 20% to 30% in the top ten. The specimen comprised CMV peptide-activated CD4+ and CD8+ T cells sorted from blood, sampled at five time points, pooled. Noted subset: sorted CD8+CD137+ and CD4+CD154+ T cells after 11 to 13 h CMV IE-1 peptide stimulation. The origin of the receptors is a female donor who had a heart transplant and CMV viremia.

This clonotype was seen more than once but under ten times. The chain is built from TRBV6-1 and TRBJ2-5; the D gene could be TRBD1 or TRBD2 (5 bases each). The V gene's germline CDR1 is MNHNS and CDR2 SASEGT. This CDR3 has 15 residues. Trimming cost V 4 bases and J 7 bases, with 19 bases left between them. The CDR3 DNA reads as TGTGCCAGCAGTGGAGGACCCGGGACCGGGGCGACCCAGTACTTC. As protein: CASSGGPGTGATQYF.

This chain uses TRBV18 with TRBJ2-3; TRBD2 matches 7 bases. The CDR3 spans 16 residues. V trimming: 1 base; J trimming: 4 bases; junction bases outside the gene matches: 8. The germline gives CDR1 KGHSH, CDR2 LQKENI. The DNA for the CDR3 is TGTGCCAGCTCACCACTGGCGGGAGTCCCCCCAGATACGCAGTATTTT. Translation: CASSPLAGVPPDTQYF.

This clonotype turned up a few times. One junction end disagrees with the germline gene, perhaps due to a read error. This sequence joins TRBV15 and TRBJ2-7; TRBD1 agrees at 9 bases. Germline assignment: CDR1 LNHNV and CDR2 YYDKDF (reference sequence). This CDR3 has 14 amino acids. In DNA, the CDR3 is TGTGACACCAGCAGGGAGGGACAGGGCGACGAGCAGTACTTC. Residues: CDTSREGQGDEQYF.

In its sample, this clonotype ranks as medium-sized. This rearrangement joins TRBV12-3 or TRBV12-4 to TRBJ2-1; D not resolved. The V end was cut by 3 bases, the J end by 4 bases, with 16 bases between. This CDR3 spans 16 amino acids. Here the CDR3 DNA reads TGTGCCAGCAGTTTCGGTGGCAGGTACCGTTACAATGAGCAGTTCTTC. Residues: CASSFGGRYRYNEQFF.

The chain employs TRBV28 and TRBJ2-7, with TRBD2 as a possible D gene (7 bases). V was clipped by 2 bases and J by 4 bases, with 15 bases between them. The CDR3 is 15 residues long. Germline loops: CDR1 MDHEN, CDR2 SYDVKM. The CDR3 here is CASSLGGAGLYEQYF. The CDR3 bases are TGTGCCAGCAGTTTAGGGGGGGCAGGACTATACGAGCAGTACTTC.

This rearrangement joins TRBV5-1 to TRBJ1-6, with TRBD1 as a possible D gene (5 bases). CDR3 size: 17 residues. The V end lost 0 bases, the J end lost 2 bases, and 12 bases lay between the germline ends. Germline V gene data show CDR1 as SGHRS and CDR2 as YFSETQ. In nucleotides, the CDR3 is TGCGCCAGCAGCTTGGCATCGCAGGGTGCCTATAATTCACCCCTCCACTTT. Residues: CASSLASQGAYNSPLHF.

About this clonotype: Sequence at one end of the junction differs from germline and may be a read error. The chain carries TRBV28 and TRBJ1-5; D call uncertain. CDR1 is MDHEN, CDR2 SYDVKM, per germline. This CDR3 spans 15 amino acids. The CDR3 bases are TGTGCCAGCAGTGGCCGGGCCTTAAGCAGCCAGCCCCAGCAATTT. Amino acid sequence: CASSGRALSSQPQQF. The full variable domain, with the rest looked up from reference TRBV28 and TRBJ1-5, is DVKVTQSSRYLVKRTGEKVFLECVQDMDHENMFWYRQDPGLGLRLIYFSYDVKMKEKGDIPEGYSVSREKKERFSLILESASTNQTSMYLCASSGRALSSQPQQFGDGTRLSIL.

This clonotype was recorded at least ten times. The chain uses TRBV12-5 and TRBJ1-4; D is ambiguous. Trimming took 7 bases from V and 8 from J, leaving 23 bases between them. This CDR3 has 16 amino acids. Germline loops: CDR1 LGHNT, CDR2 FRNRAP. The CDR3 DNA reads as TGTGCTAGTGCCCCCCGGACGGGAGAGGAGGGAGAAAAACTGTTTTTT. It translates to CASAPRTGEEGEKLFF.

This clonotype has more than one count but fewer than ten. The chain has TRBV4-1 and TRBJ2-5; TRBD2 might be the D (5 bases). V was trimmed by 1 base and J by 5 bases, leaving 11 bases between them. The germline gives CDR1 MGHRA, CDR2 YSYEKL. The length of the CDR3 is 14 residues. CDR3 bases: TGCGCCAGCAGCCAAGTACTGGGAGCGGAGACCCAGTACTTC. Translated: CASSQVLGAETQYF.

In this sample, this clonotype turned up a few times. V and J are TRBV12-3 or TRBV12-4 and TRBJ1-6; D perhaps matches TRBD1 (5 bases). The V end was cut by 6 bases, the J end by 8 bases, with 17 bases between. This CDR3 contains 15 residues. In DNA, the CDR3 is TGTGCCAGCAGCCCTTCCTCGGGGCGCGATTCACCCCTCCACTTT. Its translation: CASSPSSGRDSPLHF.

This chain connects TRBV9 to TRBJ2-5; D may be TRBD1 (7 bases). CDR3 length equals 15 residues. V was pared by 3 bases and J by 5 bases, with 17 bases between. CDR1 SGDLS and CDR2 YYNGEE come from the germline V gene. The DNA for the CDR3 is TGTGCCAGCAGCGATGGGAACGGAGGGGGCGAGACCCAGTACTTC. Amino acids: CASSDGNGGGETQYF.

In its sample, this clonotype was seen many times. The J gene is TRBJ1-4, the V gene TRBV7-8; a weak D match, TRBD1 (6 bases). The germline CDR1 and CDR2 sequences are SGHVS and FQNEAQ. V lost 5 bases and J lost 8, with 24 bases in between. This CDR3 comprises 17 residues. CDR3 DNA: TGTGCCAGCAGCCCCGCGGGCGGGAACAGGGTGGACGAAAAACTGTTTTTT. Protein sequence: CASSPAGGNRVDEKLFF.

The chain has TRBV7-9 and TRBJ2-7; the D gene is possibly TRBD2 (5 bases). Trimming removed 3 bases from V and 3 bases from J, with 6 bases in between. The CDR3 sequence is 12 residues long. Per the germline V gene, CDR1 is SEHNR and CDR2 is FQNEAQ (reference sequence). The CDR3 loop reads CASSFTSYEQYF. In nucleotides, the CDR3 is TGTGCCAGCAGCTTTACTAGCTACGAGCAGTACTTC. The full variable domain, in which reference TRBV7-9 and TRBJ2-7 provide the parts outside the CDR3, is DTGVSQNPRHKITKRGQNVTFRCDPISEHNRLYWYRQTLGQGPEFLTYFQNEAQLEKSRLLSDRFSAERPKGSFSTLEIQRTEQGDSAMYLCASSFTSYEQYFGPGTRLTVT.

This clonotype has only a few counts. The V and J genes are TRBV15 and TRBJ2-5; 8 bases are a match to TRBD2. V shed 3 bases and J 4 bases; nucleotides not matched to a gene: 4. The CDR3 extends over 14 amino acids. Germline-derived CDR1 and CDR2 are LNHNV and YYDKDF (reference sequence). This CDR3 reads CATSSRGGRETQYF. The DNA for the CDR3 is TGTGCCACCAGCAGTCGGGGGGGCCGAGAGACCCAGTACTTC.

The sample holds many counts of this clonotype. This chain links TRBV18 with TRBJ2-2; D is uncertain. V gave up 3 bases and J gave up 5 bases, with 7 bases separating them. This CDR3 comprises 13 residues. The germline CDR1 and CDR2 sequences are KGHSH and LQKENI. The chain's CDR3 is CASSPLRTGELFF. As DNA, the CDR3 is TGTGCCAGCTCACCCCTTCGTACCGGGGAGCTGTTTTTT.

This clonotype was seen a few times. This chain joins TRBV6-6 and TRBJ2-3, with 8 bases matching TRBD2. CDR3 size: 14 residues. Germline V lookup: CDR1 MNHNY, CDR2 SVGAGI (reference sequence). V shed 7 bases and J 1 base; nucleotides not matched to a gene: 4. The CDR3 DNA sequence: TGTGCCAGCATGTGGCGGGGGGGCACAGATACGCAGTATTTT. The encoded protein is CASMWRGGTDTQYF.

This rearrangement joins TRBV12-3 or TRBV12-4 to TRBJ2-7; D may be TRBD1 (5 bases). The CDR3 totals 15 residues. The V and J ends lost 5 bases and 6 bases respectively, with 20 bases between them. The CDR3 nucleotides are TGTGCCAGCAGTCCCCGAACAGGAGCATGGGCCGAGCAGTACTTC. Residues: CASSPRTGAWAEQYF.

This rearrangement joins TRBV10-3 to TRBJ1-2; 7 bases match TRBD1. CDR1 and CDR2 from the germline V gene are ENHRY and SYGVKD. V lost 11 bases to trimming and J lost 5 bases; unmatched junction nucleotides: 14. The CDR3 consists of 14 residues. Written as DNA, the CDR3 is TGTGCCGCCTTTCCGGGACAGAGAGAGTATGGCTACACCTTC. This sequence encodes CAAFPGQREYGYTF.

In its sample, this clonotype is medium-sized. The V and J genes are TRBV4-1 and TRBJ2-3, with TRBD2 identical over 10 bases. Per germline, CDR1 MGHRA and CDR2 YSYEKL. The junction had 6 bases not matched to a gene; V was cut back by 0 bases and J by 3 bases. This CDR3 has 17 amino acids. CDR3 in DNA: TGCGCCAGCAGCCAAGATTGGAATAGCGGGAGGACAGATACGCAGTATTTT. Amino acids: CASSQDWNSGRTDTQYF.

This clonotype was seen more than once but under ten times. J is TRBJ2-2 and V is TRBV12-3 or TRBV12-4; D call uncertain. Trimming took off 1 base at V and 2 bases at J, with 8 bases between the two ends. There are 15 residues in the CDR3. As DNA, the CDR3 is TGTGCCAGCAGTTTAGACGCGGAAAACACCGGGGAGCTGTTTTTT. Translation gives CASSLDAENTGELFF.

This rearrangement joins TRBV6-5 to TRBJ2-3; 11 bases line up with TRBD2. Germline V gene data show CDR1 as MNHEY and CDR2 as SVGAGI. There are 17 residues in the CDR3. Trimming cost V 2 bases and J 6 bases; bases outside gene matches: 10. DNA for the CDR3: TGTGCCAGCAGTTACGCGCGGTCTAGCGGGAGGCTGGATACGCAGTATTTT. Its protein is CASSYARSSGRLDTQYF.

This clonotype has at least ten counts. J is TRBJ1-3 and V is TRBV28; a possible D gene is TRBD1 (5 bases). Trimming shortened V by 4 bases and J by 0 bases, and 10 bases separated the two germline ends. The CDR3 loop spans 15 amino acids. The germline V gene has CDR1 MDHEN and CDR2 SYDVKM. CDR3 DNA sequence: TGTGCCAGCAGTTCACAGGCCGCCTCTGGAAACACCATATATTTT. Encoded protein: CASSSQAASGNTIYF.

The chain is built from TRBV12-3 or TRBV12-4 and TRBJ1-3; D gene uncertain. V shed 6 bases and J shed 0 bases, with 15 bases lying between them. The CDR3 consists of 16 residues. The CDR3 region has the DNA TGTGCCAGCAGGATTAGGACGGAACTCTCTGGAAACACCATATATTTT. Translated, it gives CASRIRTELSGNTIYF.

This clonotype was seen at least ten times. The CDR3 region has the DNA TGCAGTGCTCTGGGACGGCCGGCTCAGATAGCCTTCTTT. Protein: CSALGRPAQIAFF. The chain has TRBV20-1 and TRBJ1-1, with a weak D call TRBD1 (5 bases). The CDR3 covers 13 residues. Trimming removed 5 bases at V and 14 bases at J, with 24 bases between. The germline V gene encodes CDR1 DFQATT and CDR2 SNEGSKA (reference sequence).

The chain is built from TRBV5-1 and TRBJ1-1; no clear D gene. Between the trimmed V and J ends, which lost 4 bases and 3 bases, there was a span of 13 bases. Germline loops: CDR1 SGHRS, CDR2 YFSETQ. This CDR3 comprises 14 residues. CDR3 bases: TGCGCCAGCAGCCGAAACACAGTCGACACTGAAGCTTTCTTT. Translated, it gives CASSRNTVDTEAFF.

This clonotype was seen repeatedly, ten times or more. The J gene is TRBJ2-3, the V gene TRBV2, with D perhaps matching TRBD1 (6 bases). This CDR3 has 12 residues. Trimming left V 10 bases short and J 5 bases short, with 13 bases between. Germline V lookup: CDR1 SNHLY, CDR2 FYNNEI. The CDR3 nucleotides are TGTGCCACACAGGGAGAGGGAGATACGCAGTATTTT. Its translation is CATQGEGDTQYF.

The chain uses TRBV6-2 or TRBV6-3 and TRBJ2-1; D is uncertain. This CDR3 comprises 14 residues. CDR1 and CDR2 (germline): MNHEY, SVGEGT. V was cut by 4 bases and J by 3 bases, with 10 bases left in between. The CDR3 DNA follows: TGTGCCAGCAGTTTATCAGGATTCTACAATGAGCAGTTCTTC. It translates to CASSLSGFYNEQFF.

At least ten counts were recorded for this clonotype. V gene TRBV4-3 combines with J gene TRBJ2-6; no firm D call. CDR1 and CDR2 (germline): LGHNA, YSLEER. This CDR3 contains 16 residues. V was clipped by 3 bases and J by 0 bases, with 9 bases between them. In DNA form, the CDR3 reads TGCGCCAGCAGCCATGGACGGTACTCTGGGGCCAACGTCCTGACTTTC. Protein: CASSHGRYSGANVLTF.

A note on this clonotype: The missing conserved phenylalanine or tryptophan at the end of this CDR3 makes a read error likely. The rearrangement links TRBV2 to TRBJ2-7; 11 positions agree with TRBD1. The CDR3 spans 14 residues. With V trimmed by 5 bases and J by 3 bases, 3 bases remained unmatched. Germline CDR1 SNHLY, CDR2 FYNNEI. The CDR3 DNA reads TGTGCCAGCAGTAAGGGACAGGGGGTCTACGAGCAGTACTCC. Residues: CASSKGQGVYEQYS.

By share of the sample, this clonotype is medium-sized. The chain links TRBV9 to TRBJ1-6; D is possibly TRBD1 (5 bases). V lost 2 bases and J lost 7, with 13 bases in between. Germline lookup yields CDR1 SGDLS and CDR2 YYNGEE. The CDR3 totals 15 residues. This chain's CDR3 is CASSVAGLENSPLHF. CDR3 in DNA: TGTGCCAGCAGCGTCGCGGGGCTTGAGAATTCACCCCTCCACTTT.

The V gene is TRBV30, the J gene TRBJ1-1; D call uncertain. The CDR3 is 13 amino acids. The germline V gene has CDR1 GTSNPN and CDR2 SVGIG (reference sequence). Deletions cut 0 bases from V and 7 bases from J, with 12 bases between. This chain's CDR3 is CAWSVRTALEAFF. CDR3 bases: TGTGCCTGGAGTGTAAGAACAGCCCTTGAAGCTTTCTTT.